The next 27 T cell receptor beta chains were all read from a single sample in a study of blood T cell repertoires in COVID-19. Method: immunoSEQ multiplex PCR; TCRdb's copy keeps in-frame clones and lacks some. This table has some 120,000 clones, about 90% appearing once. The sample comprised peripheral blood. These receptors were collected from a woman in her fifties or sixties with acute or convalescent COVID-19.

The chain joins TRBV18 to TRBJ1-2; 7 bases align to TRBD1. V lost 3 bases and J lost 7; bases outside the gene matches: 8. The CDR3 spans 14 residues. The V gene's germline CDR1 is KGHSH and CDR2 LQKENI. CDR3: CASSPETGVAGYTF. DNA for the CDR3: TGTGCCAGCTCACCGGAAACAGGGGTAGCTGGCTACACCTTC.

This sequence joins TRBV9 and TRBJ1-1; TRBD1 matches 7 bases. The germline CDR1 and CDR2 sequences are SGDLS and YYNGEE. CDR3 length: 15 amino acids. V shed 0 bases, J shed 1 base, and the junction held 3 bases outside the gene matches. In DNA, the CDR3 is TGTGCCAGCAGCGTAGGACAGGGCGGGAACACTGAAGCTTTCTTT. Its translation is CASSVGQGGNTEAFF.

This clone turned up a few times. This chain connects TRBV6-2 or TRBV6-3 to TRBJ2-1, with D tentatively TRBD2 (5 bases). The CDR3 spans 15 residues. V lost 2 bases to trimming and J lost 6 bases, with 14 bases between them. CDR1 is MNHEY and CDR2 is SVGEGT in the germline V gene. CDR3 amino acids: CASSYPPSYGNEQFF. The CDR3 DNA follows: TGTGCCAGCAGTTACCCTCCTAGCTACGGCAATGAGCAGTTCTTC.

V gene TRBV9 combines with J gene TRBJ1-2; D remains ambiguous. Germline CDR1 SGDLS, CDR2 YYNGEE. This CDR3 is built from 14 residues. V was pared by 0 bases and J by 4 bases, with 10 bases between. Here the CDR3 reads CASSVGPTLYGYTF. In DNA, the CDR3 is TGTGCCAGCAGCGTAGGGCCGACTCTCTATGGCTACACCTTC.

This rearrangement joins TRBV9 to TRBJ2-3; 11 nucleotides match TRBD2. This CDR3 is 16 amino acids long. Germline CDR1 SGDLS, CDR2 YYNGEE. The V segment lost 0 bases and the J segment 10 bases; nucleotides outside the gene matches: 10. CDR3 nucleotide sequence: TGTGCCAGCAGCGTAGGGCTAGCGGGAGGCGGGTTTGCGCAGTATTTT. The encoded protein is CASSVGLAGGGFAQYF.

The CDR3 nucleotides are TGTGCCAGCCAGGGACAGCCTTATGGCTACACCTTC. It is translated as CASQGQPYGYTF. The V gene is TRBV2, the J gene TRBJ1-2, with 7 bases that match TRBD1. CDR3 length: 12 residues. The germline CDR1 and CDR2 sequences are SNHLY and FYNNEI. The trim removed 8 bases at V and 5 bases at J, leaving 5 bases unmatched.

The chain carries TRBV7-3 and TRBJ1-4; D is ambiguous. Germline lookup yields CDR1 SGHTA and CDR2 FQGTGA. This CDR3 region has 15 residues. V dropped 5 bases and J dropped 3 bases, with 13 bases sitting between them. The CDR3 loop is CASSAGSSPNEKLFF. The DNA of the CDR3 is TGTGCCAGCAGCGCGGGGAGTTCCCCTAATGAAAAACTGTTTTTT.

The chain links TRBV28 to TRBJ1-2; 9 bases agree with TRBD1. Looked up from germline, CDR1 is MDHEN and CDR2 is SYDVKM. With V trimmed by 6 bases and J by 4 bases, 12 bases remained unmatched. This CDR3 has 16 residues. CDR3 amino acids: CASRSLGTGSAYGYTF. CDR3 DNA sequence: TGTGCCAGCAGGTCACTCGGGACAGGGTCAGCCTATGGCTACACCTTC.

The V gene is TRBV30, the J gene TRBJ2-1, with 7 bases fitting TRBD2. The CDR3 has 16 residues. V was pared by 2 bases and J by 5 bases, with 12 bases of the junction left unmatched. Germline CDR1 and CDR2: GTSNPN and SVGIG (reference sequence). The CDR3 sequence: CAWSIPGLESHNEQFF. CDR3 in DNA: TGTGCCTGGAGTATCCCCGGACTAGAAAGTCACAATGAGCAGTTCTTC.

This chain uses TRBV19 with TRBJ2-2; 8 positions agree with TRBD2. V shed 6 bases, J shed 4 bases, and the junction held 4 bases outside the gene matches. The germline V gene has CDR1 LNHDA and CDR2 SQIVND (reference sequence). The CDR3 consists of 14 residues. CDR3 sequence: CASRVGRVTGELFF. The DNA for the CDR3 is TGTGCCAGTAGGGTCGGGAGGGTCACCGGGGAGCTGTTTTTT.

The V and J genes are TRBV18 and TRBJ2-1; D gene ambiguous. The V end lost 0 bases, the J end lost 3 bases, and 3 bases lay between the germline ends. Germline CDR1 KGHSH, CDR2 LQKENI. The CDR3 is 13 residues long. The DNA of the CDR3 is TGTGCCAGCTCACCACCGAGCTACAATGAGCAGTTCTTC. Protein: CASSPPSYNEQFF.

This CDR3 reads CASSQQTGGNIQYF. Here the CDR3 DNA reads TGCGCCAGCAGCCAACAGACAGGGGGGAACATTCAGTACTTC. The rearrangement links TRBV5-1 to TRBJ2-4; TRBD1 agrees at 9 bases. Per the germline V gene, CDR1 is SGHRS and CDR2 is YFSETQ. Trimming took 4 bases from V and 7 from J; bases not matched to a gene: 6. The CDR3 spans 14 residues.

V gene TRBV10-2 combines with J gene TRBJ1-3; D is perhaps TRBD1 (5 bases). This CDR3 has 15 residues. The germline V gene has CDR1 WSHSY and CDR2 SAAADI. Between the trimmed V and J ends, which lost 8 bases and 5 bases, there was a span of 19 bases. The CDR3 nucleotides are TGCGCCAGCGGCGGGACTCCCCAGCCAAGAAACACCATATATTTT. Translation: CASGGTPQPRNTIYF.

Remarks on this clone: A read error may produce the germline difference seen at one junction end. This chain connects TRBV7-7 to TRBJ2-1; TRBD2 agrees at 10 bases. This CDR3 is built from 15 residues. The V gene's germline CDR1 is SSHAT and CDR2 FNYEAQ (reference sequence). This CDR3 reads CASSPYSGRNNEQFF. As DNA, the CDR3 is TGTGCTAGCAGCCCCTATAGCGGGAGGAACAATGAGCAGTTCTTC. Filled out from reference TRBV7-7 and TRBJ2-1, the complete variable domain reads GAGVSQSPRYKVTKRGQDVTLRCDPISSHATLYWYQQALGQGPEFLTYFNYEAQPDKSGLPSDRFSAERPEGSISTLTIQRTEQRDSAMYRCASSPYSGRNNEQFFGPGTRLTVL.

The chain carries TRBV29-1 and TRBJ2-7; the D gene is possibly TRBD1 (6 bases). CDR3 length equals 12 residues. The ends were cut back, 5 bases at V and 5 bases at J, with 13 bases in the middle. CDR1 SQVTM and CDR2 ANQGSEA come from the germline V gene. The CDR3 reads CSVYTQGNEQYF. In DNA, the CDR3 is TGCAGCGTTTACACACAGGGTAACGAGCAGTACTTC.

The chain uses TRBV18 and TRBJ1-5; a weak D match, TRBD1 (6 bases). The V gene lost 4 bases and the J gene lost 11 bases, with 15 bases spanning the gap. Germline values: CDR1 KGHSH, CDR2 LQKENI. CDR3 length: 13 amino acids. The CDR3, as DNA: TGTGCCAGCTCACGGGGGACAATTGCAGCCCAGCATTTT. This translates into CASSRGTIAAQHF.

This sequence joins TRBV7-9 and TRBJ2-7, with D unclear. There are 13 residues in the CDR3. Per germline, CDR1 SEHNR and CDR2 FQNEAQ (reference sequence). Trimming removed 5 bases at V and 0 bases at J, with 8 bases between. The CDR3 protein is CASSPRASYEQYF. The CDR3 DNA is TGTGCCAGCAGCCCAAGAGCCTCCTACGAGCAGTACTTC.

The gene calls are TRBV30 and TRBJ2-5; D remains ambiguous. Germline loops: CDR1 GTSNPN, CDR2 SVGIG (reference sequence). V lost 0 bases, J lost 3 bases, and 5 bases lay in between. This CDR3 contains 12 residues. The CDR3 protein is CAWSVQKETQYF. CDR3 DNA sequence: TGTGCCTGGAGTGTTCAGAAAGAGACCCAGTACTTC.

J is TRBJ1-1 and V is TRBV14; no firm D call. CDR1 is SGHDN and CDR2 is FVKESK in the germline V gene. The CDR3 totals 14 residues. The V end was cut by 7 bases, the J end by 4 bases, with 16 bases between. DNA of the CDR3: TGTGCCAGCAACCCGTTCGGGGATTTCACTGAAGCTTTCTTT. It is translated as CASNPFGDFTEAFF.

The chain carries TRBV20-1 and TRBJ1-5, with D tentatively TRBD1 (6 bases). CDR1 is DFQATT and CDR2 is SNEGSKA in the germline V gene (reference sequence). The ends were cut back, 3 bases at V and 7 bases at J, with 16 bases in the middle. CDR3 length: 14 residues. CDR3: CSASLGGNGQPQHF. CDR3 coding DNA: TGCAGTGCTAGTCTAGGGGGAAACGGGCAGCCCCAGCATTTT.

CDR3 sequence reads: CATRSRPSYEQYF. The CDR3 coding sequence is TGTGCCACGAGGTCCCGACCGTCTTACGAGCAGTACTTC. The chain couples TRBV27 to TRBJ2-7, with D uncertain. Germline V CDR1 and CDR2: MNHEY, SMNVEV (reference sequence). This CDR3 has 13 amino acids. V gave up 10 bases and J gave up 4 bases, with 17 bases separating them.

The chain uses TRBV9 and TRBJ1-1; no definite D call. V lost 4 bases to trimming and J lost 6 bases, with 13 bases between them. This CDR3 comprises 13 residues. The germline gives CDR1 SGDLS, CDR2 YYNGEE. CDR3 residues: CASSPEVLAEAFF. The CDR3 nucleotides read TGTGCCAGCAGCCCAGAGGTTTTGGCTGAAGCTTTCTTT.

The V gene is TRBV24-1, the J gene TRBJ2-5; 9 bases align to TRBD1. CDR1 and CDR2 from the germline V gene are KGHDR and SFDVKD. This CDR3 is built from 16 residues. Losses at the gene ends were 4 bases for V and 3 bases for J; bases not matched to a gene: 8. The CDR3 region has the DNA TGTGCCACCAGTGACCCTCGACAGGGGGGAAAAGAGACCCAGTACTTC. Encoded protein: CATSDPRQGGKETQYF.

The J gene is TRBJ1-4, the V gene TRBV2, with 7 positions matching TRBD1. J gave up 5 bases and V 1 base, and 4 bases lay outside the gene matches. The CDR3 has 15 amino acids. Germline loops: CDR1 SNHLY, CDR2 FYNNEI. The CDR3 DNA sequence: TGTGCCAGCAGTGAAGGGGGACAGCCAAATGAAAAACTGTTTTTT. This codes for CASSEGGQPNEKLFF. The variable domain in full, with the rest retrieved from reference TRBV2 and TRBJ1-4, is EPEVTQTPSHQVTQMGQEVILRCVPISNHLYFYWYRQILGQKVEFLVSFYNNEISEKSEIFDDQFSVERPDGSNFTLKIRSTKLEDSAMYFCASSEGGQPNEKLFFGSGTQLSVL.

In DNA, the CDR3 is TGCGCCAGCAGCTTGGGGCCGGGACAGGGGAACACCATATATTTT. It specifies CASSLGPGQGNTIYF. The chain carries TRBV5-1 and TRBJ1-3; 10 bases are shared with TRBD1. The germline gives CDR1 SGHRS, CDR2 YFSETQ. This CDR3 has 15 residues. With V trimmed by 0 bases and J by 7 bases, 4 bases remained unmatched.

The gene calls are TRBV30 and TRBJ1-5; 9 positions agree with TRBD1. The CDR3 runs to 14 residues. CDR1 GTSNPN and CDR2 SVGIG come from the germline V gene (reference sequence). After removal of 2 bases from V and 6 bases from J, the junction contained 5 bases not matched to a gene. The CDR3 coding sequence is TGTGCCTGGAGTTCACAGGGGGCAGGTCAGCCCCAGCATTTT. This sequence encodes CAWSSQGAGQPQHF.

V usage is TRBV5-6 and J usage is TRBJ2-7, with 7 bases fitting TRBD2. This CDR3 comprises 17 residues. Losses at the gene ends were 4 bases for V and 5 bases for J; bases not matched to a gene: 18. Germline CDR1 is SGHDT and CDR2 is YYEEEE. Written as DNA, the CDR3 is TGTGCCAGCAGCGCACGCATTTTGCGGGAGAAAGTCGACGAGCAGTACGTC. Amino acids: CASSARILREKVDEQYV.